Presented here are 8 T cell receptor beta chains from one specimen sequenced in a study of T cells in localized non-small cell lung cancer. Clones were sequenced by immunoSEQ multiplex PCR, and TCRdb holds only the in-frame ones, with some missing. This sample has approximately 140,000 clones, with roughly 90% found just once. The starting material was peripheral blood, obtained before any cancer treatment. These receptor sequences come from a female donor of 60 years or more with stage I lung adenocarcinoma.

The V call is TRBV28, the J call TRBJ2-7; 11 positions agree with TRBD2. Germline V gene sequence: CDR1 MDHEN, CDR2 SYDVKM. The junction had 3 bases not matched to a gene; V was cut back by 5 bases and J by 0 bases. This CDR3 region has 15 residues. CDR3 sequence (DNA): TGTGCCAGCAGTAGGCTAGCGGGGGGCTCCTACGAGCAGTACTTC. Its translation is CASSRLAGGSYEQYF. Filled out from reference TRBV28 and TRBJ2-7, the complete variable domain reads DVKVTQSSRYLVKRTGEKVFLECVQDMDHENMFWYRQDPGLGLRLIYFSYDVKMKEKGDIPEGYSVSREKKERFSLILESASTNQTSMYLCASSRLAGGSYEQYFGPGTRLTVT.

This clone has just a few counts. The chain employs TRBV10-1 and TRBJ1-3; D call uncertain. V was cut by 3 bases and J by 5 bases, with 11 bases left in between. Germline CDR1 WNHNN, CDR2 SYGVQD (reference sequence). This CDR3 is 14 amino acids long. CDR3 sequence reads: CASSDGRTRNTIYF. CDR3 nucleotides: TGCGCCAGCAGTGACGGACGGACTCGAAACACCATATATTTT.

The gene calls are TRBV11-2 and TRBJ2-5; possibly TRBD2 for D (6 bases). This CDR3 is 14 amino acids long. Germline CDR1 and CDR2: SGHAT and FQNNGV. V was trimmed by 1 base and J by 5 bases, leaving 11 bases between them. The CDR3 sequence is CASSLASSAETQYF. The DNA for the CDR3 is TGTGCCAGCAGCTTAGCTTCTAGCGCGGAGACCCAGTACTTC.

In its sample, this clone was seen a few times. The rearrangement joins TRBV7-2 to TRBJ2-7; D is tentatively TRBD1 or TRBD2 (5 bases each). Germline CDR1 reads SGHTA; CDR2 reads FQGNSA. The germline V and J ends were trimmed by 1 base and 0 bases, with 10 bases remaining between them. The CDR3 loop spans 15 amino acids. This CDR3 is CASSLVGGFSYEQYF. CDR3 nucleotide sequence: TGTGCCAGCAGCTTAGTTGGGGGATTCTCCTACGAGCAGTACTTC.

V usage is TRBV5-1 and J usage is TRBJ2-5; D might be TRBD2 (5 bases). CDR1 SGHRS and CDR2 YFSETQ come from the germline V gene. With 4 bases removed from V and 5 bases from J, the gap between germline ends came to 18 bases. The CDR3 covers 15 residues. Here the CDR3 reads CASSRQLVNGETQYF. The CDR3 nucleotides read TGCGCCAGCAGCCGACAACTAGTAAATGGGGAGACCCAGTACTTC.

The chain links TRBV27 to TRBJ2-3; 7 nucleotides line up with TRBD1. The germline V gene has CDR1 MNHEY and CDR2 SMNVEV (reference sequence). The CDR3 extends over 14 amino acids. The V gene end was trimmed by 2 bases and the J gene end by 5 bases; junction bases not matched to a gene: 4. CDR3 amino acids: CASSLRTGGDTQYF. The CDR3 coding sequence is TGTGCCAGCAGTTTACGGACAGGAGGAGATACGCAGTATTTT.

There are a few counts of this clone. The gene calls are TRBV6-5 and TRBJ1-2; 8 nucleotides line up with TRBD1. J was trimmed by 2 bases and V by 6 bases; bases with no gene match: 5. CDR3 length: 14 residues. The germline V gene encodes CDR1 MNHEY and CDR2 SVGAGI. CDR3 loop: CASSRTGPNYGYTF. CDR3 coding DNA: TGTGCCAGCAGCCGGACAGGGCCAAACTATGGCTACACCTTC.

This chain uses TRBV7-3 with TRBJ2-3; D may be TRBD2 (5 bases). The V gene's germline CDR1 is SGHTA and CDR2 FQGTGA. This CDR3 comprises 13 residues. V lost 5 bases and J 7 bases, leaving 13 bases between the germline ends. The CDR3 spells CASSPPEVNTQYF. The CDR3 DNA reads TGTGCCAGCAGCCCCCCGGAGGTCAATACGCAGTATTTT.